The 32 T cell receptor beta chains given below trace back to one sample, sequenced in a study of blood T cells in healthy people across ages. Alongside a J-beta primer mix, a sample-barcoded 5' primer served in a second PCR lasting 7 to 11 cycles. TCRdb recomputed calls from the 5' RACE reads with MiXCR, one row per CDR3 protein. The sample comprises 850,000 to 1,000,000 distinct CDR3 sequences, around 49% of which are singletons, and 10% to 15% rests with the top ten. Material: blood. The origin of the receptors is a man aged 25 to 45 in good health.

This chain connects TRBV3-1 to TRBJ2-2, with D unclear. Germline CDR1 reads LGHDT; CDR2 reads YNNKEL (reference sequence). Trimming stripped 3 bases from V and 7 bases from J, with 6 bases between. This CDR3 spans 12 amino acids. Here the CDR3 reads CASSQAHGELFF. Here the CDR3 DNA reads TGTGCCAGCAGCCAGGCCCACGGGGAGCTGTTTTTT. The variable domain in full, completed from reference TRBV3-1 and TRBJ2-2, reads DTAVSQTPKYLVTQMGNDKSIKCEQNLGHDTMYWYKQDSKKFLKIMFSYNNKELIINETVPNRFSPKSPDKAHLNLHINSLELGDSAVYFCASSQAHGELFFGEGSRLTVL.

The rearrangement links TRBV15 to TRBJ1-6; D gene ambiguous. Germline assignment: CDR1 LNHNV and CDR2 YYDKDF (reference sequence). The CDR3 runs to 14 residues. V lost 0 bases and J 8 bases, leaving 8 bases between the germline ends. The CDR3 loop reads CATSREISDSPLHF. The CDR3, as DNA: TGTGCCACCAGCAGAGAGATTTCGGATTCACCCCTCCACTTT.

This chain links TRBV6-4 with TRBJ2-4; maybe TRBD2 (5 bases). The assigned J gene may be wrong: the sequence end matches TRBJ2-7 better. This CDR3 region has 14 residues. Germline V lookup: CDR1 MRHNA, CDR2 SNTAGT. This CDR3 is CASSGDYSPYEQYF. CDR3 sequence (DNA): TGTGCCAGCAGTGGAGACTATTCCCCCTACGAGCAGTACTTC.

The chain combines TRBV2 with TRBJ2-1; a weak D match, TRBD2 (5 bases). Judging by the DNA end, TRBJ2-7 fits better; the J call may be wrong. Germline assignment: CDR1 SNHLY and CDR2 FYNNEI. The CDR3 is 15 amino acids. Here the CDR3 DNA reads TGTGCCAGCACCTCCCGAGACTACCATTACAATGAGCAGTACTTC. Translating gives CASTSRDYHYNEQYF.

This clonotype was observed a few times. The CDR3 is CASSPRVGARLGANVLTF. CDR3 in DNA: TGTGCCAGCAGTCCTCGGGTGGGCGCCCGGCTTGGGGCCAACGTCCTGACTTTC. The chain recombines TRBV28 with TRBJ2-6; D is uncertain. Germline V CDR1 and CDR2: MDHEN, SYDVKM. V lost 5 bases and J lost 3, with 20 bases in between. This CDR3 contains 18 residues.

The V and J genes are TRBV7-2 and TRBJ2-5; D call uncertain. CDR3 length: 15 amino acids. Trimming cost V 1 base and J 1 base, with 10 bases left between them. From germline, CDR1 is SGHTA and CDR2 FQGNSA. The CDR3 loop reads CASSLVSAVQETQYF. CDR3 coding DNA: TGTGCCAGCAGCTTAGTATCGGCAGTCCAAGAGACCCAGTACTTC.

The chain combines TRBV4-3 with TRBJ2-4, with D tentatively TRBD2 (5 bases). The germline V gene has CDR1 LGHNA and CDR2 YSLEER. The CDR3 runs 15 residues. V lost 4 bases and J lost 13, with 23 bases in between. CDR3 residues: CASSRPQWGEIEQYF. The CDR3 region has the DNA TGCGCCAGCAGCCGACCACAGTGGGGAGAGATAGAGCAGTACTTC.

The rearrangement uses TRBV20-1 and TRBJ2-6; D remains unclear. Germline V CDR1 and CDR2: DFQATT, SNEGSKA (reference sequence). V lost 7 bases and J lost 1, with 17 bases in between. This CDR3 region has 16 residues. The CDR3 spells CSVGPLEASGANVLTF. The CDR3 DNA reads TGCAGTGTTGGCCCTCTAGAAGCGTCTGGGGCCAACGTCCTGACTTTC.

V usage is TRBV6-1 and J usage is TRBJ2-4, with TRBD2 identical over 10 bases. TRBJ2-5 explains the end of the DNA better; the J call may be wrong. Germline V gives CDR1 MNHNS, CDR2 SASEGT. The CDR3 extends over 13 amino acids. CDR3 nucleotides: TGTGCCAGTCTAGCGGGAGATCAAGAGACCCAGTACTTC. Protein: CASLAGDQETQYF.

DNA of the CDR3: TGTGCCAGCAGCGTAGTACTAGCGGGGGGGCGGGATGAGCAGTTCTTC. Translated: CASSVVLAGGRDEQFF. This sequence joins TRBV9 and TRBJ2-1; 13 bases match TRBD2. CDR1 SGDLS and CDR2 YYNGEE come from the germline V gene. After removal of 0 bases from V and 8 bases from J, the junction contained 5 bases not matched to a gene. CDR3 length equals 16 residues.

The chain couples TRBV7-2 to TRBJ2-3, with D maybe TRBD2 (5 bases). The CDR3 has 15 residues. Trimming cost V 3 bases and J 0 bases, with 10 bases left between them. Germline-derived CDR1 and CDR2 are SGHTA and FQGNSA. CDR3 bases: TGTGCCAGCAGCTTTAGGTGGACTAGCACAGATACGCAGTATTTT. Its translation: CASSFRWTSTDTQYF. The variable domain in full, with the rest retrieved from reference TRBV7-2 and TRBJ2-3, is GAGVSQSPSNKVTEKGKDVELRCDPISGHTALYWYRQSLGQGLEFLIYFQGNSAPDKSGLPSDRFSAERTGGSVSTLTIQRTQQEDSAVYLCASSFRWTSTDTQYFGPGTRLTVL.

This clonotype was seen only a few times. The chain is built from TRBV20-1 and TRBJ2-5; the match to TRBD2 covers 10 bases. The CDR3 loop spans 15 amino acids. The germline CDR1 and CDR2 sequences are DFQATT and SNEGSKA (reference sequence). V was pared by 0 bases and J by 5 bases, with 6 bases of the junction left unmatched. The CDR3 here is CSAREPSGGRETQYF. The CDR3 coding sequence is TGCAGTGCTAGAGAGCCTAGCGGGGGTCGGGAGACCCAGTACTTC.

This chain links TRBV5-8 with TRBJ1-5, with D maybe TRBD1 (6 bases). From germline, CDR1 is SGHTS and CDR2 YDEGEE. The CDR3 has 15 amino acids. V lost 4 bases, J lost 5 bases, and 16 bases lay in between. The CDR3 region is CASSRGGTSYQPQHF. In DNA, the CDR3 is TGTGCCAGCAGCAGGGGGGGGACCTCCTATCAGCCCCAGCATTTT.

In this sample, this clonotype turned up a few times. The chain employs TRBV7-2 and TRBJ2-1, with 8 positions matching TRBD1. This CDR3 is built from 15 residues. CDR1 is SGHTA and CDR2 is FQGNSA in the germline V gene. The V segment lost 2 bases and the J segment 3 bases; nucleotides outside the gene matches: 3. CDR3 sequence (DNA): TGTGCCAGCAGCTTAAGCGACAGGGGCTACAATGAGCAGTTCTTC. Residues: CASSLSDRGYNEQFF.

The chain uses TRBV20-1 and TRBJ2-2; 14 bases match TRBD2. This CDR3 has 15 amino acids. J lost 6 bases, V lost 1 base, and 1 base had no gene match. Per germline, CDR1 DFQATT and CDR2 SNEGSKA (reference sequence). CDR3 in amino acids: CSARVTSGGAGELFF. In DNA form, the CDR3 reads TGCAGTGCTAGAGTGACTAGCGGGGGGGCCGGGGAGCTGTTTTTT.

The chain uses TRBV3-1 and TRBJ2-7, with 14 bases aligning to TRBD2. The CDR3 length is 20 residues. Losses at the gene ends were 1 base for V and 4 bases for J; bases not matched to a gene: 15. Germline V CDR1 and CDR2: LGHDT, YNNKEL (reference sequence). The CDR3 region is CASSQAPLTSGGAFVYEQYF. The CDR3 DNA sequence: TGTGCCAGCAGCCAAGCCCCCTTGACTAGCGGGGGGGCCTTTGTTTACGAGCAGTACTTC.

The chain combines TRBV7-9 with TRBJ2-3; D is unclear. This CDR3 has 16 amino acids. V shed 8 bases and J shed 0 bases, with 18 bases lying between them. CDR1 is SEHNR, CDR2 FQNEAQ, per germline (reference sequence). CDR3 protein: CASHDEESSSTDTQYF. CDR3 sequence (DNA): TGTGCCAGCCACGATGAGGAATCTTCTAGCACAGATACGCAGTATTTT.

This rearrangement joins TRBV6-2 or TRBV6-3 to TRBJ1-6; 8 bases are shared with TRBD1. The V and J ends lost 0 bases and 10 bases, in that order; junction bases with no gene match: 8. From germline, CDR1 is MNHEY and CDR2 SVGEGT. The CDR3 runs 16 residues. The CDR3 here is CASSYSGRGRGSPLHF. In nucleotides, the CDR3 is TGTGCCAGCAGTTACTCGGGCAGGGGGCGCGGATCACCCCTCCACTTT.

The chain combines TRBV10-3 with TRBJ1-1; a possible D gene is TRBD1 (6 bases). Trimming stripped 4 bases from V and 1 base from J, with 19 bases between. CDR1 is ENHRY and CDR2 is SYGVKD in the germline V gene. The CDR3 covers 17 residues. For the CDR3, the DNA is TGTGCCATCAGTGCCCAGCAGGGGACTCGGACGAACACTGAAGCTTTCTTT. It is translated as CAISAQQGTRTNTEAFF.

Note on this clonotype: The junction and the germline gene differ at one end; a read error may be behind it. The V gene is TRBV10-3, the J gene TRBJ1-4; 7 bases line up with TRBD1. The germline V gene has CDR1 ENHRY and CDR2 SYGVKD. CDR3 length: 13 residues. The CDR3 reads CAISEQGTEKPFF. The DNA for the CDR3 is TGTGCCATCAGTGAACAGGGGACTGAAAAACCGTTTTTT.

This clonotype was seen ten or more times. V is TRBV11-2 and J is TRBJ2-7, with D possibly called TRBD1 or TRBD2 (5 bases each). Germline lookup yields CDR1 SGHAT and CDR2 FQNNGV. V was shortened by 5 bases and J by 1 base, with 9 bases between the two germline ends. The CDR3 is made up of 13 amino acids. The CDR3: CASSRDRSYEQYF. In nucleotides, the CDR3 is TGTGCCAGCAGCCGGGACCGTTCCTACGAGCAGTACTTC.

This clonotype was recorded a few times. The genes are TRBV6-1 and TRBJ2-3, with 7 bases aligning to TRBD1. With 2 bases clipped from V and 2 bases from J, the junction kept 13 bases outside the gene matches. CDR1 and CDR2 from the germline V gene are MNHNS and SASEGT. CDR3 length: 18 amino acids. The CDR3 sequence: CASSEPVMAGGVTDTQYF. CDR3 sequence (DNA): TGTGCCAGCAGTGAACCGGTGATGGCAGGGGGAGTCACAGATACGCAGTATTTT.

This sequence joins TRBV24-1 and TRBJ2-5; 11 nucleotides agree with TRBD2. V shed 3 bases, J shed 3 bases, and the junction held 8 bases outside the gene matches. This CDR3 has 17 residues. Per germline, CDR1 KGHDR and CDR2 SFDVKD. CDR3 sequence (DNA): TGTGCCACCAGTGATCCAACTAGCGGGAGTTGGAAAGAGACCCAGTACTTC. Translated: CATSDPTSGSWKETQYF.

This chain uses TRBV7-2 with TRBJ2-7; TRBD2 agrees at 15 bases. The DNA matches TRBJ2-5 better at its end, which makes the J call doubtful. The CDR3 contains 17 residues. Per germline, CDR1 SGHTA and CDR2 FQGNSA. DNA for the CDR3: TGTGCCAGCAGCTTAGCGGGACTAGCGGGGGGAAAAGAGACCCAGTACTTC. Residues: CASSLAGLAGGKETQYF.

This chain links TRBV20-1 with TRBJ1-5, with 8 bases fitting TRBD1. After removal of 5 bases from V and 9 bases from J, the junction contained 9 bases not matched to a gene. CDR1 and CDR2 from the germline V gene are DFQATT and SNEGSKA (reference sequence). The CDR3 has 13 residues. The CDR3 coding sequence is TGCAGTGCTCCGGACAGGGTCGGTGGGCCCCAGCATTTT. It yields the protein CSAPDRVGGPQHF.

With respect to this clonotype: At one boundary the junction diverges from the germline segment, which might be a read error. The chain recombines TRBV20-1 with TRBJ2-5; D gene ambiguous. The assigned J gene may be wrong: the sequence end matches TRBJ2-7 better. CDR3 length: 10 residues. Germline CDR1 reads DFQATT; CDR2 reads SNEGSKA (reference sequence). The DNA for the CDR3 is TGCAGTGTTAGAGGTCACGAGCAGTACTTC. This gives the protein CSVRGHEQYF.

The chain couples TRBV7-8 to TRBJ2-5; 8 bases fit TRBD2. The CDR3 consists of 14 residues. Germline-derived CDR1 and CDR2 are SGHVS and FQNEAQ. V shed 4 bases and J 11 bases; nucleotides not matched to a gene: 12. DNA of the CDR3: TGTGCCAGCAGCTCCCGGACTAGCCGGAATGAGCAGTACTTC. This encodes CASSSRTSRNEQYF.

The CDR3 nucleotides are TGTGCCAGCAGATGGGGGTCTAGCAATCAGCCCCAGCATTTT. It specifies CASRWGSSNQPQHF. The chain combines TRBV12-3 or TRBV12-4 with TRBJ1-5; D possibly corresponds to TRBD1 (5 bases). V was clipped by 6 bases and J by 0 bases, with 9 bases between them. This CDR3 contains 14 residues.

The CDR3 DNA reads as TGCGCCAGCAGCCAAGATCGGACAGTCGGGTATGGCTACACCTTC. Amino acids: CASSQDRTVGYGYTF. The chain has TRBV4-3 and TRBJ1-2; TRBD1 is a possible D gene (6 bases). The CDR3 runs to 15 residues. The ends were cut back, 0 bases at V and 5 bases at J, with 13 bases in the middle. Germline loops: CDR1 LGHNA, CDR2 YSLEER.

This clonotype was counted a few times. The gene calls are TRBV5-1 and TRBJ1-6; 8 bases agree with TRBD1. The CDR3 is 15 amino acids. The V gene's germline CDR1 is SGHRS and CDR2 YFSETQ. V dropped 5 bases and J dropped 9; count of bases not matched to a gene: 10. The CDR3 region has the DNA TGCGCCAGCAGTTCGGACAGGGCAGCATCTTCACCCCTCCACTTT. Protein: CASSSDRAASSPLHF. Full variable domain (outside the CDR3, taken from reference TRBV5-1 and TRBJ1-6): KAGVTQTPRYLIKTRGQQVTLSCSPISGHRSVSWYQQTPGQGLQFLFEYFSETQRNKGNFPGRFSGRQFSNSRSEMNVSTLELGDSALYLCASSSDRAASSPLHFGNGTRLTVT.

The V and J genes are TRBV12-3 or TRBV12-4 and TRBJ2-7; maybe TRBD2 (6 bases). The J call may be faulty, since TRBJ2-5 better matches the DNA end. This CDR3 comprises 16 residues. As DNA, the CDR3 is TGTGCCAGCAGTTTATGGGGCGGGGTAAGCGGAGAGACCCAGTACTTC. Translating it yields CASSLWGGVSGETQYF.

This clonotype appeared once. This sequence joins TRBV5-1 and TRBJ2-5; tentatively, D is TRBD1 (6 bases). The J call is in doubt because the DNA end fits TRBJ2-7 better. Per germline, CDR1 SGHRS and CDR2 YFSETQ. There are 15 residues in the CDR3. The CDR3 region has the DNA TGCGCCAGCAGCTTGGGAGTGGGGGCCTTCTACGAGCAGTACTTC. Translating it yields CASSLGVGAFYEQYF.